Below are 3 T cell receptor beta chains sequenced from a single sample in a study of OX40 agonist ivuxolimab in advanced cancers. This table comes from immunoSEQ multiplex PCR, and its TCRdb copy is limited to in-frame clones, with some not included. Here the sample spans more than 65,000 clones, 75% to 95% being singletons. The specimen comprised CD4+ or CD8+ T cells sorted from blood, sampled in a trial of the OX40 agonist ivuxolimab. These receptors all stem from an adult with an advanced solid tumor such as melanoma, head and neck, liver or kidney cancer.

This sequence joins TRBV7-9 and TRBJ2-5; D not certain. Germline V gene sequence: CDR1 SEHNR, CDR2 FQNEAQ (reference sequence). The V and J ends lost 3 bases and 2 bases respectively, with 16 bases between them. The CDR3 runs 16 residues. The CDR3 DNA sequence: TGTGCCAGCAGCTTCTTATCCGTCTTATTTCAAGAGACCCAGTACTTC. Translating it yields CASSFLSVLFQETQYF. Full variable domain (remainder filled in from reference TRBV7-9 and TRBJ2-5): DTGVSQNPRHKITKRGQNVTFRCDPISEHNRLYWYRQTLGQGPEFLTYFQNEAQLEKSRLLSDRFSAERPKGSFSTLEIQRTEQGDSAMYLCASSFLSVLFQETQYFGPGTRLLVL.

This chain uses TRBV11-2 with TRBJ2-7, with a tentative D call TRBD2 (6 bases). Between the trimmed V and J ends, which lost 5 bases and 1 base, there was a span of 15 bases. Looked up from germline, CDR1 is SGHAT and CDR2 is FQNNGV. The CDR3 totals 15 residues. CDR3 nucleotides: TGTGCCAGCAGCGCAGCACCGGGACTGTCCTACGAGCAGTACTTC. Translated: CASSAAPGLSYEQYF.

The chain links TRBV6-1 to TRBJ1-1, with unresolved D. In germline, CDR1 is MNHNS, CDR2 SASEGT. The germline V and J ends were trimmed by 7 bases and 7 bases, with 7 bases remaining between them. The CDR3 length is 10 residues. The CDR3 DNA is TGTGCCAGCAACCGAGATGAAGCTTTCTTT. It is translated as CASNRDEAFF.